The sequence of this T cell receptor (beta chain) was determined in a study of cytomegalovirus exposure and HLA in healthy donors. PCR primers comprised 60 Vbeta and 13 Jbeta primers. In the study's own analysis: Among the unique TCR beta chains that a later analysis counted, about 86 million in all, about 11 million were shared. Method: immunoSEQ multiplex PCR; TCRdb's copy keeps in-frame clones and lacks some. That table supplies the V and J calls and clone size; D and trimming were determined from the DNA. This sample has roughly 110,000 clones, with around 82% found just once. This CDR3 is 11 amino acids long. Germline V lookup: CDR1 DFQATT, CDR2 SNEGSKA (reference sequence). V dropped 3 bases and J dropped 13 bases, with 15 bases sitting between them.

The J gene is TRBJ1-2, the V gene TRBV20-1; D is unclear. The TCR sequence derives from a man between 50 and 59 years old in good health and CMV-seronegative. Sequencing was carried out using PBMCs. CDR3 nucleotide sequence: TGCAGTGCTAGTCGGGAGCGAGGGTGCACCTTC. Translation: CSASRERGCTF.